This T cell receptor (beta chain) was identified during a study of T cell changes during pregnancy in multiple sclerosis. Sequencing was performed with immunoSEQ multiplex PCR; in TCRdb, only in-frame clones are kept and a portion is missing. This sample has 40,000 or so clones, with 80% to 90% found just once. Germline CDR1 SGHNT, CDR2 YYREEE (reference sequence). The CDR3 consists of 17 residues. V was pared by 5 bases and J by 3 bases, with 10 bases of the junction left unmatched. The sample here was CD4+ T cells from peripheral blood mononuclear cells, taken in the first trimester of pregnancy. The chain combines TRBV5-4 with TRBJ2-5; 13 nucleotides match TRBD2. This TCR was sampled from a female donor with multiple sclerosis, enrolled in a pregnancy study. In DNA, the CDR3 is TGTGCCAGCAGGCTCGGGACTAGCGGGACTTTGGAAGAGACCCAGTACTTC. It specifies CASRLGTSGTLEETQYF.